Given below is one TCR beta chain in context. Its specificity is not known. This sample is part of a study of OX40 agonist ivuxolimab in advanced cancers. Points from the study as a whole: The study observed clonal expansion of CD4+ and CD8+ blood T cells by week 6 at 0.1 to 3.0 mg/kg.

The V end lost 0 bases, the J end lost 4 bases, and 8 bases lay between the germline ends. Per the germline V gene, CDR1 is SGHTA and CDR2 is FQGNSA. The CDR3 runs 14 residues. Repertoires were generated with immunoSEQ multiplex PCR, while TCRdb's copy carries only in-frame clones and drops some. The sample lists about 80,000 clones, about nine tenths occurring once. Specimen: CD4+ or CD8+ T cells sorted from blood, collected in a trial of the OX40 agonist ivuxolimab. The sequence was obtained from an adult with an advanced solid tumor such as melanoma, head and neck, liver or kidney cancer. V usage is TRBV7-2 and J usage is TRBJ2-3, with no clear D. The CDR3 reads CASSLANGADTQYF. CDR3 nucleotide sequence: TGTGCCAGCAGCTTAGCGAACGGCGCAGATACGCAGTATTTT.